Listed below are T cell receptor beta chains from one sample, sequenced in a study of PD-1 blockade in classical Hodgkin lymphoma. Repertoires were generated with immunoSEQ multiplex PCR, while TCRdb's copy carries only in-frame clones and drops some. The sample holds 9,500 to 10,000 clones, 74% seen once. The sequencing here drew on CD8+ T cells from blood, taken before the fourth cycle of nivolumab. The receptors derive from a human donor with classical Hodgkin lymphoma. CDR3s include the opening cysteine and the closing phenylalanine or tryptophan. D genes are given only for firm matches. Size is stated for part of the rows, as once, few or many counts, or as a class when the clone is expanded.

abundance	v_gene	j_gene	d_gene	CDR3nt	CDR3aa
NA	TRBV9	TRBJ2-7	TRBD1	TGTGCCAGCAGCATCGGGACAGGGGACTACGAGCAGTACTTC	CASSIGTGDYEQYF
NA	TRBV5-1	TRBJ2-3	NA	TGCGCCAGCAGCCTTTGGACAGATACGCAGTATTTT	CASSLWTDTQYF
NA	TRBV28	TRBJ2-5	TRBD1	TGTGCCAGCAGTTCTCCCAGAGGGGGCCGATACCAAGAGACCCAGTACTTC	CASSSPRGGRYQETQYF
few	TRBV2	TRBJ2-7	NA	TGTGCCAGCAGTTCAAGGGTAATGGTAAGGGACGAGCAGTACTTC	CASSSRVMVRDEQYF
NA	TRBV15	TRBJ2-5	NA	TGTGCCTCCGGGCGAGAGACCCAGTACTTC	CASGRETQYF
NA	TRBV6-1	TRBJ2-5	NA	TGTGCCGGACAGTTGGACGGGGGGCCCCAGTACTTC	CAGQLDGGPQYF
NA	TRBV29-1	TRBJ1-1	TRBD1	TGCAGCGGCCGACAGGGGAGCACTGAAGCTTTCTTT	CSGRQGSTEAFF
NA	TRBV5-6	TRBJ2-7	NA	TGTGCCAGCAGCTTGGCAGGGTCCTACGAGCAGTACTTC	CASSLAGSYEQYF
NA	TRBV18	TRBJ1-4	NA	TGTGCCAGCTCACTAATTGGGACGGCTAATGAAAAACTGTTTTTT	CASSLIGTANEKLFF
NA	TRBV7-8	TRBJ2-7	NA	TGTGCCAGCAGAGAGGGGTCCTCCTACGAGCAGTACTTC	CASREGSSYEQYF
NA	TRBV30	TRBJ2-7	NA	TGTGCCTGGAGTGTACTGGAGGGGGGAACCTACGAGCAGTACTTC	CAWSVLEGGTYEQYF
hyperexpanded	TRBV10-2	TRBJ2-2	NA	TGCGCCAGCAGTGAGATAACCGGGGAGCTGTTTTTT	CASSEITGELFF
NA	TRBV9	TRBJ2-3	NA	TGTGCCAGCAGCCCTCGGGGCAGCGGGTACACAGATACGCAGTATTTT	CASSPRGSGYTDTQYF
NA	TRBV4-1	TRBJ2-1	NA	TGCGCCAGCAGCCAAGAGTCAGGCAATGAGCAGTTCTTC	CASSQESGNEQFF
NA	TRBV4-3	TRBJ2-1	TRBD1	TGCGCCAGCAGCCCGGGACAGGGGTTCGGGGAGCAGTTCTTC	CASSPGQGFGEQFF
NA	TRBV7-6	TRBJ1-2	NA	TGTGCCAGCAGCTTCGGGGGGGCCTCTTATGGCTACACCTTC	CASSFGGASYGYTF
NA	TRBV7-6	TRBJ1-2	NA	TGTGCCAGCAGCTTAGTTGCAGGGGATGGCTACACCTTC	CASSLVAGDGYTF
few	TRBV6-5	TRBJ1-5	NA	TGTGCCGTGGGGGATAGCAATCAGCCCCAGCATTTT	CAVGDSNQPQHF
NA	TRBV18	TRBJ1-2	NA	TGTGCCAGCTCACCACCGTCAGGGAGGGGTGGCTACACCTTC	CASSPPSGRGGYTF
once	TRBV28	TRBJ2-7	TRBD2	TGTGCCAGCAGTTTAAGAGGACTAGCGGGATTCTACGAGCAGTACTTC	CASSLRGLAGFYEQYF